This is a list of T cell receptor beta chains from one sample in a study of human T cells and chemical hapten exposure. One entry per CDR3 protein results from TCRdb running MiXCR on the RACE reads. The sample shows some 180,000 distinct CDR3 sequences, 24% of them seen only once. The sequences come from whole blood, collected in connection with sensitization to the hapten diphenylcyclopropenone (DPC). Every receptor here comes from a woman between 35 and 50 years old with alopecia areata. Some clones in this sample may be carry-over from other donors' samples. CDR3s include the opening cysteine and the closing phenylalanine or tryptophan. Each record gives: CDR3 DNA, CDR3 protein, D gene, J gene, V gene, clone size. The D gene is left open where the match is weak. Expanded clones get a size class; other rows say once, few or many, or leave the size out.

DNA: TGTGCCAGCAGCCAAGACCAGGGGAAAAACACCATATATTTT
CDR3: CASSQDQGKNTIYF
D: NA
J: TRBJ1-3
V: TRBV4-2
size: NA

DNA: TGTGCCACCAGCAGGAGGTTAAGCTCCTACAATGAGCAGTTCTTC
CDR3: CATSRRLSSYNEQFF
D: NA
J: TRBJ2-1
V: TRBV15
size: NA

DNA: TGTGCCAGCAGATGGGAGTCCGAGGCAGATACGCAGTATTTT
CDR3: CASRWESEADTQYF
D: NA
J: TRBJ2-3
V: TRBV28
size: few

DNA: TGTGCCAGCAATGCAGCGGGGAATCAGCCCCAGCATTTT
CDR3: CASNAAGNQPQHF
D: NA
J: TRBJ1-5
V: TRBV6-6
size: few

DNA: TGTGCCAGCAGTTACGACGGTGTGCAGGGGAGACCAGATCAGCCCCAGCATTTT
CDR3: CASSYDGVQGRPDQPQHF
D: NA
J: TRBJ1-5
V: TRBV6-6
size: few

DNA: TGTGCCATCAGTGAGTCTGGACTAGCCCAGTACTTC
CDR3: CAISESGLAQYF
D: TRBD2
J: TRBJ2-5
V: TRBV10-3
size: few

DNA: TGCAGCGTTATCCAGGGCGGGCAGCCCCAGCATTTT
CDR3: CSVIQGGQPQHF
D: NA
J: TRBJ1-5
V: TRBV29-1
size: NA

DNA: TGCAGCGTTGATGGGTCCGGTGGAGGGTCCTATAATTCACCCCTCCACTTT
CDR3: CSVDGSGGGSYNSPLHF
D: NA
J: TRBJ1-6
V: TRBV29-1
size: few

DNA: TGTGCCAGCAGTCCAGTTACAAGGGTTCGGACTGAAGCTTTCTTT
CDR3: CASSPVTRVRTEAFF
D: NA
J: TRBJ1-1
V: TRBV12-3/TRBV12-4
size: NA

DNA: TGCGCCAGCAGATACGTGCGGGAGAACAATGAGCAGTTCTTC
CDR3: CASRYVRENNEQFF
D: TRBD2
J: TRBJ2-1
V: TRBV5-1
size: few

DNA: TGTGCCAGCAGCACCTTTCTCACAGATACGCAGTATTTT
CDR3: CASSTFLTDTQYF
D: NA
J: TRBJ2-3
V: TRBV11-1
size: NA

DNA: TGTGCCAGCAGTCGACTTACCTCCTACAATGAGCAGTTCTTC
CDR3: CASSRLTSYNEQFF
D: NA
J: TRBJ2-1
V: TRBV7-2
size: NA

DNA: TGTGCCAGCAGCTCAGCCGGTGGGTCGGTTTTCTTC
CDR3: CASSSAGGSVFF
D: NA
J: TRBJ2-1
V: TRBV9
size: few

DNA: TGTGCCACTTGGGCGGGCGGAAAACTGTTTTTT
CDR3: CATWAGGKLFF
D: NA
J: TRBJ1-4
V: TRBV27
size: NA

DNA: TGCGCCAGCAGCCAAGATACAGGGAACTATGGCTACACCTTC
CDR3: CASSQDTGNYGYTF
D: NA
J: TRBJ1-2
V: TRBV4-3
size: few

DNA: TGCAGCGTTGTAGGGGGGGGGAACACTGAAGCTTTCTTT
CDR3: CSVVGGGNTEAFF
D: NA
J: TRBJ1-1
V: TRBV29-1
size: many

DNA: TGCAGTGCTAGAGTAGGGCGGGATATCGCAGATACGCAGTATTTT
CDR3: CSARVGRDIADTQYF
D: NA
J: TRBJ2-3
V: TRBV20-1
size: few

DNA: TGTGCCAGCAGTAGAGCGAGTAGGAACACCGGGGAGCTGTTTTTT
CDR3: CASSRASRNTGELFF
D: NA
J: TRBJ2-2
V: TRBV2
size: NA

DNA: TGTGCCAGTAGTAAACAGGGGATTTTCTACAATGAGCAGTTCTTC
CDR3: CASSKQGIFYNEQFF
D: TRBD1
J: TRBJ2-1
V: TRBV19
size: few

DNA: TGTGCCAGTAATGATTTCGCAGGGTTCAATCAGCCCCAGCATTTT
CDR3: CASNDFAGFNQPQHF
D: NA
J: TRBJ1-5
V: TRBV6-1
size: few

DNA: TGCGCCAGCAGCCAAGATATCTCGGCTAGCGGGAGGAACCACGAGCAGTACTTC
CDR3: CASSQDISASGRNHEQYF
D: TRBD2
J: TRBJ2-7
V: TRBV4-3
size: NA

DNA: TGTGCCAGCAGTCTTATGGACGGGAACACTGAAGCTTTCTTT
CDR3: CASSLMDGNTEAFF
D: NA
J: TRBJ1-1
V: TRBV12-3/TRBV12-4
size: NA

DNA: TGTGCCAGCAGCCAAAGGGGGCGGGAAATTACAGATACGCAGTATTTT
CDR3: CASSQRGREITDTQYF
D: NA
J: TRBJ2-3
V: TRBV3-1
size: few